One sample yielded the 17 T cell receptor beta chains listed below, sequenced in a study of post-analysis software for immune sequencing data. Study findings and constraints: In patients, TRBV5-6, TRBV5-1 and TRBV20-1 belonged to five TRBV segments found more frequently than in controls.

Unique molecular identifiers featured in each of the TCR beta cDNA libraries. TCRdb passed the PCR reads through MiXCR, listing each CDR3 protein once. The data show more than 500,000 distinct CDR3 sequences, around a third seen once. These receptors are not linked to any known antigen. The sequencing sample was made of blood. The receptors derive from a girl under 18 with multiple sclerosis.

This clonotype occurred once. The rearrangement links TRBV18 to TRBJ2-3, with a weak D call TRBD2 (6 bases). This CDR3 has 17 residues. The V end lost 3 bases, the J end lost 2 bases, and 18 bases lay between the germline ends. CDR1 KGHSH and CDR2 LQKENI come from the germline V gene. The CDR3, as DNA: TGTGCCAGCTCACCCTTACCACCGGGACTCAACACAGATACGCAGTATTTT. Amino acid sequence: CASSPLPPGLNTDTQYF.

The chain has TRBV12-3 or TRBV12-4 and TRBJ2-1; 9 bases match TRBD2. CDR3 length equals 16 residues. J was trimmed by 8 bases and V by 6 bases; bases with no gene match: 14. The CDR3, as DNA: TGTGCCAGCAGATCCCTCGCGGGGGGGCCCATAGATGAGCAGTTCTTC. Encoded protein: CASRSLAGGPIDEQFF.

To note about this clonotype: Because it lacks the conserved phenylalanine or tryptophan at the end, this CDR3 is likely a read error. The chain carries TRBV20-1 and TRBJ2-7; D is possibly TRBD1 or TRBD2 (5 bases each). CDR3 size: 13 residues. V dropped 6 bases and J dropped 2 bases, with 14 bases sitting between them. The germline gives CDR1 DFQATT, CDR2 SNEGSKA (reference sequence). In nucleotides, the CDR3 is TGCAGTGCCCACCGGGACGGGACCTACGAGCAGTACTCC. Translation: CSAHRDGTYEQYS.

The chain is built from TRBV27 and TRBJ1-2; D is possibly TRBD1 (6 bases). The CDR3 is 14 residues long. The V gene's germline CDR1 is MNHEY and CDR2 SMNVEV (reference sequence). V was clipped by 5 bases and J by 7 bases, with 17 bases between them. The CDR3 loop reads CASSPVRGAAGYTF. The CDR3 bases are TGTGCCAGCAGTCCGGTCCGGGGGGCAGCTGGCTACACCTTC.

The chain has TRBV3-1 and TRBJ1-2, with TRBD1 as a possible D gene (6 bases). Germline assignment: CDR1 LGHDT and CDR2 YNNKEL (reference sequence). This CDR3 is 15 amino acids long. V was clipped by 5 bases and J by 3 bases, with 16 bases between them. For the CDR3, the DNA is TGTGCCAGCAGCGATAGGGACACCTCTTACTATGGCTACACCTTC. This codes for CASSDRDTSYYGYTF.

About this clonotype: A read error may account for a junction end that differs from germline. V and J are TRBV25-1 and TRBJ2-5; D is uncertain. The CDR3 extends over 15 amino acids. CDR1 MGHDK and CDR2 SYGVNS come from the germline V gene. The DNA of the CDR3 is TGTGCCAGCAGTGAATCCGGTACGGGCCAAGAGACCCGGTACTTC. Translating gives CASSESGTGQETRYF.

Of note for this clonotype: One junction end disagrees with the germline gene, perhaps due to a read error. This chain joins TRBV5-1 and TRBJ1-1; TRBD1 is a possible D gene (5 bases). CDR3 length: 13 amino acids. Germline V gives CDR1 SGHRS, CDR2 YFSETQ. In DNA, the CDR3 is TGTACCATTGCCCCCAGGGATCCACGGGCGGCTTTCTTT. The encoded protein is CTIAPRDPRAAFF.

The V and J genes are TRBV5-1 and TRBJ2-3; 11 bases map to TRBD2. Trimming removed 5 bases from V and 5 bases from J; junction bases left unmatched: 4. Germline V CDR1 and CDR2: SGHRS, YFSETQ. The CDR3 is 14 amino acids. In DNA, the CDR3 is TGCGCCAGCAGACTAGCGGGGGACCGAGATACGCAGTATTTT. It is translated as CASRLAGDRDTQYF.

CDR3 DNA sequence: TGTGCCAGCAGCCAAACAGGGGGCTTCGAGCAGTACTTC. Translated, it gives CASSQTGGFEQYF. This chain connects TRBV11-2 to TRBJ2-7; 9 bases agree with TRBD1. J lost 6 bases, V lost 5 bases, and 5 bases had no gene match. CDR1 is SGHAT and CDR2 is FQNNGV in the germline V gene. The CDR3 has 13 residues.

This clonotype was seen only a few times. The chain is built from TRBV7-9 and TRBJ2-6, with D hard to call. The ends were cut back, 5 bases at V and 0 bases at J, with 11 bases in the middle. The CDR3 sequence is 16 residues long. Germline-derived CDR1 and CDR2 are SEHNR and FQNEAQ (reference sequence). CDR3 sequence reads: CASSPLLGSGANVLTF. The CDR3 nucleotides read TGTGCCAGCAGCCCGCTATTGGGCTCTGGGGCCAACGTCCTGACTTTC.

This clonotype was recorded once. This chain links TRBV15 with TRBJ1-2; possibly TRBD1 for D (5 bases). The CDR3 runs 13 residues. V was pared by 6 bases and J by 2 bases, with 10 bases between. CDR1 LNHNV and CDR2 YYDKDF come from the germline V gene (reference sequence). The CDR3 protein is CATSSRGNYGYTF. The CDR3 region has the DNA TGTGCCACCAGTAGCCGGGGGAACTATGGCTACACCTTC.

CDR3 bases: TGCGCCAGCAGCTTGGAGCCTTACCAGCCCCAGCATTTT. Translated, it gives CASSLEPYQPQHF. This chain links TRBV5-1 with TRBJ1-5; D is ambiguous. Germline V gene lookup returns CDR1 SGHRS and CDR2 YFSETQ. Trimming took off 0 bases at V and 7 bases at J, with 8 bases between the two ends. This CDR3 is built from 13 residues.

The CDR3 DNA sequence: TGCAGTGCCCCCTTAGCGGGGACCTACGAGCAGTACTTC. As protein: CSAPLAGTYEQYF. This chain uses TRBV20-1 with TRBJ2-7; 8 nucleotides align to TRBD2. Germline CDR1 is DFQATT and CDR2 is SNEGSKA (reference sequence). V was clipped by 6 bases and J by 2 bases; unmatched bases: 6. The CDR3 has 13 residues.

This clonotype was seen only a few times. The chain couples TRBV5-4 to TRBJ1-2; TRBD1 aligns across 8 bases. Germline V gene data show CDR1 as SGHNT and CDR2 as YYREEE (reference sequence). The CDR3 length is 15 residues. V was clipped by 0 bases and J by 2 bases; unmatched bases: 3. CDR3 coding DNA: TGTGCCAGCAGCTTGGGAGACAGGGGAAACTATGGCTACACCTTC. Residues: CASSLGDRGNYGYTF.

This clonotype turned up a few times. The chain couples TRBV7-6 to TRBJ1-6; TRBD1 is a possible D gene (6 bases). From germline, CDR1 is SGHVS and CDR2 FNYEAQ. V was cut by 2 bases and J by 8 bases, with 19 bases left in between. CDR3 length equals 17 residues. The CDR3 sequence is CASSLILGGAPHSPLHF. CDR3 sequence (DNA): TGTGCCAGCAGCTTAATTTTGGGGGGGGCGCCGCATTCACCCCTCCACTTT.

The gene calls are TRBV21-1 and TRBJ2-7; TRBD1, as called in the table, went unchecked against the DNA. TRBV21-1 is a listed pseudogene. This CDR3 has 16 amino acids. As DNA, the CDR3 is TGTGCCAGCAGCAAAACCCTGGACAGAGGCTCCTACGAGCAGTACTTC. Translated: CASSKTLDRGSYEQYF.

The V gene is TRBV5-6, the J gene TRBJ2-3; possible D gene TRBD2, 6 bases. This CDR3 has 16 amino acids. Germline CDR1 SGHDT, CDR2 YYEEEE. V lost 4 bases and J lost 0, with 15 bases in between. CDR3 loop: CASSGDLSASTDTQYF. In DNA form, the CDR3 reads TGTGCCAGCAGCGGGGACTTGTCTGCTAGCACAGATACGCAGTATTTT.